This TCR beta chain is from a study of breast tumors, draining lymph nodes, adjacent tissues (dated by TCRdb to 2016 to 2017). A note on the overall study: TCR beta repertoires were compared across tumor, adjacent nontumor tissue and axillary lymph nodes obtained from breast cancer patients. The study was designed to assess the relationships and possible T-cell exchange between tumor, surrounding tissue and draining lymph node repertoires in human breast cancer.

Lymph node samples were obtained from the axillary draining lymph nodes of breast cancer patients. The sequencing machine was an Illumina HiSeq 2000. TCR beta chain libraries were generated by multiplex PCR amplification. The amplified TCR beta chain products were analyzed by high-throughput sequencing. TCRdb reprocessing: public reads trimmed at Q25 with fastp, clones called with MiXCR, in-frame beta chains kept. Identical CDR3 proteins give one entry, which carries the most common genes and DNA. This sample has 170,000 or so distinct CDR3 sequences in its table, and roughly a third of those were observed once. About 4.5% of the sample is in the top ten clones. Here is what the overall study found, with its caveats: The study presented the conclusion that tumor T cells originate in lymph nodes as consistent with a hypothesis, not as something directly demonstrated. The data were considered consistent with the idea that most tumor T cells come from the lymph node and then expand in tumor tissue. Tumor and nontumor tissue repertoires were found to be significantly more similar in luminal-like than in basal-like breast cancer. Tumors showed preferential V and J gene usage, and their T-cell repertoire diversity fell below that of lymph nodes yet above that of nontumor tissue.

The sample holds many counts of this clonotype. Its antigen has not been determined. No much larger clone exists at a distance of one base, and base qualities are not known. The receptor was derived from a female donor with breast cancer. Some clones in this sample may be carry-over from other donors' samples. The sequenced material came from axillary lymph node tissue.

DNA sequence: TGTGCCAGCAGCGTAGAGTCCAGGGCAACTAATGAAAAACTGTTTTTT. It encodes CASSVESRATNEKLFF. In this chain, TRBV9 is recombined with TRBJ1-4; TRBD1 could be the D gene, as 5 bases match. The CDR3, cysteine through phenylalanine, is 16 amino acids long. The only DNA kept is the CDR3, 48 bases in frame from the first base. V was cut back by 0 bases and J by 0 bases, leaving a gap of 9 bases between them. The CDR1 and CDR2 encoded by the germline V gene are SGDLS and YYNGEE.